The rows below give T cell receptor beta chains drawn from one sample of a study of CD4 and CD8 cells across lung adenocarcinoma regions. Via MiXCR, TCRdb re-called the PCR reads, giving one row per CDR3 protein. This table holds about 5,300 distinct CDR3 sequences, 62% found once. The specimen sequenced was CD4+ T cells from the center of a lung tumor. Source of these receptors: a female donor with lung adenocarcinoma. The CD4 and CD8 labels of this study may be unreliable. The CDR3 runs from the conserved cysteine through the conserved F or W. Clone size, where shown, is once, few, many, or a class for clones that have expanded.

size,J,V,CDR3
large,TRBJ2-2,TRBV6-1,CASAGQGNTGELFF
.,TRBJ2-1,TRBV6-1,CASILTRSSYNEQFF
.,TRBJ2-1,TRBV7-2,CASSLDYNEQFF
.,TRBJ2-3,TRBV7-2,CASSFYTDTQYF
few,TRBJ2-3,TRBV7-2,CASSLDQGADTQYF
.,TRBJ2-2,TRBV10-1,CASSDNTGELFF
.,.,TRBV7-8,CASSLALTGGEQYF
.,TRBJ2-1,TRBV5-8,CASSSSGTSFHEQFF
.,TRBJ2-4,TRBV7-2,CASGGRGGRDQETQYF
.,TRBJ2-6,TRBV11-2,CASSYTGLHSGANVLTF
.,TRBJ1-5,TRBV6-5,CASSSGTLLGRGQPQHF
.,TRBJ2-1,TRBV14,CASSRVLGMGNEQFF
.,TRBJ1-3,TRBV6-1,CASSGTGMSGNTIYF